Each of the 18 T cell receptor beta chains below was sequenced from the same sample in a study of a mutant IDH1 vaccine in newly diagnosed glioma (TCRdb year 2021). The time point label of this sample denotes: week 47, end of study. Each vaccine dose was 300 ug of a 20-mer mutant IDH1 peptide in Montanide, given subcutaneously with topical imiquimod. Antigens for these TCRs are unknown. Library preparation used the immunoSEQ multiplex PCR assay. What TCRdb holds here is the immuneACCESS table cut down to in-frame rearrangements. Part of the clones is not present; checked against another copy, under half of the missing clones reflect an unresolved V gene, and the others are unexplained. The sample records about 84,000 clones, approximately 75% of which are singletons. The ten largest clones represent more than 4.5% of the sample. The specimen was PBMCs, collected from a glioma patient whose treatment included an IDH1 peptide vaccine. Every receptor here comes from a man aged 35 to 55 with glioma.

The rearrangement links TRBV7-6 to TRBJ1-1; D unresolved. The CDR3 is 16 residues long. V was shortened by 1 base and J by 1 base, with 13 bases between the two germline ends. CDR1 and CDR2 from the germline V gene are SGHVS and FNYEAQ. The CDR3 sequence is CASSLVGRGGNTEAFF. CDR3 sequence (DNA): TGTGCCAGCAGCTTAGTTGGGCGGGGAGGGAACACTGAAGCTTTCTTT.

The chain is built from TRBV4-3 and TRBJ2-3, with D unresolved. The germline V and J ends were trimmed by 0 bases and 6 bases, with 7 bases remaining between them. From germline, CDR1 is LGHNA and CDR2 YSLEER. CDR3 length equals 13 residues. The CDR3 region is CASSQDFLDTQYF. The CDR3 coding sequence is TGCGCCAGCAGCCAAGACTTCTTGGATACGCAGTATTTT.

This clone was found once. The chain combines TRBV28 with TRBJ2-5; TRBD2 matches 13 bases. Looked up from germline, CDR1 is MDHEN and CDR2 is SYDVKM. This CDR3 region has 16 residues. Trimming at V came to 6 bases and at J to 6 bases, leaving 10 bases not matched to a gene. CDR3 bases: TGTGCCAGCAGCCGGGGACTAGCGGGAAGAGTTAAGACCCAGTACTTC. Amino acid sequence: CASSRGLAGRVKTQYF.

The chain carries TRBV15 and TRBJ1-1; no firm D call. This CDR3 is 14 amino acids long. Germline assignment: CDR1 LNHNV and CDR2 YYDKDF (reference sequence). Trimming cost V 3 bases and J 3 bases, with 11 bases left between them. The CDR3 region has the DNA TGTGCCACCAGCAGTAGATCTCGGGACACTGAAGCTTTCTTT. It specifies CATSSRSRDTEAFF. Variable domain in full (rest from reference TRBV15 and TRBJ1-1): DAMVIQNPRYQVTQFGKPVTLSCSQTLNHNVMYWYQQKSSQAPKLLFHYYDKDFNNEADTPDNFQSRRPNTSFCFLDIRSPGLGDTAMYLCATSSRSRDTEAFFGQGTRLTVV.

The rearrangement joins TRBV5-6 to TRBJ2-1, with 9 bases lining up with TRBD1. Germline V gives CDR1 SGHDT, CDR2 YYEEEE. The CDR3 has 14 amino acids. J gave up 9 bases and V 4 bases, and 8 bases lay outside the gene matches. CDR3 sequence: CASSRGQGPGEQFF. CDR3 DNA sequence: TGTGCCAGCAGCAGGGGACAGGGCCCTGGTGAGCAGTTCTTC.

This clone is a singleton in its sample. This chain links TRBV6-1 with TRBJ2-1; D remains unclear. Germline V lookup: CDR1 MNHNS, CDR2 SASEGT. Trimming removed 6 bases at V and 3 bases at J, with 9 bases between. The CDR3 contains 13 residues. Written as DNA, the CDR3 is TGTGCCAGCAGCAGCCGGGTCTACAATGAGCAGTTCTTC. This codes for CASSSRVYNEQFF.

This chain connects TRBV14 to TRBJ2-3; TRBD2 agrees at 10 bases. CDR3 length: 15 amino acids. Per germline, CDR1 SGHDN and CDR2 FVKESK. The J segment lost 2 bases and the V segment lost 4 bases, leaving 3 bases of the junction unmatched. The CDR3 DNA is TGTGCCAGCAGCCTAAGCGGGGGGGCCACAGATACGCAGTATTTT. As protein: CASSLSGGATDTQYF.

CDR3 coding DNA: TGCAGCGTTGACCCTCGCGCAGGGGTCCTAGAGACCCAGTACTTC. It specifies CSVDPRAGVLETQYF. The V and J genes are TRBV29-1 and TRBJ2-5, with D maybe TRBD1 (6 bases). The CDR3 is 15 residues long. Trimming pared 3 bases from V and 4 bases from J, leaving 18 bases between. Germline lookup yields CDR1 SQVTM and CDR2 ANQGSEA.

This sequence joins TRBV21-1 and TRBJ2-7; TRBD2 is taken as the D call from the table, unchecked against the DNA. TRBV21-1 is deemed a pseudogene. The CDR3 length is 14 residues. In DNA, the CDR3 is TGTGCCAGCAGCCCCCCCCCGCGAGCCGGGGAGCAGTACTTC. As protein: CASSPPPRAGEQYF.

The chain couples TRBV4-1 to TRBJ2-6; tentative D call: TRBD1 (6 bases). This CDR3 contains 17 residues. Per germline, CDR1 MGHRA and CDR2 YSYEKL. V gave up 4 bases and J gave up 0 bases, with 13 bases separating them. The CDR3 here is CASSPRAGVSGANVLTF. The CDR3 coding sequence is TGCGCCAGCAGCCCGAGGGCAGGGGTCTCTGGGGCCAACGTCCTGACTTTC.

This chain uses TRBV30 with TRBJ2-7, with 13 nucleotides matching TRBD2. The germline V gene encodes CDR1 GTSNPN and CDR2 SVGIG (reference sequence). This CDR3 region has 14 residues. V gave up 2 bases and J gave up 5 bases; unmatched junction bases: 3. CDR3 DNA sequence: TGTGCCTGGAGTCTACTAGCGGGGGGGGACGAGCAGTACTTC. It codes for CAWSLLAGGDEQYF.

V is TRBV5-6 and J is TRBJ2-5; a possible D gene is TRBD2 (7 bases). Per germline, CDR1 SGHDT and CDR2 YYEEEE. The CDR3 is 14 residues long. Trimming removed 0 bases at V and 4 bases at J, with 10 bases between. The CDR3 spells CASSLEGGAETQYF. CDR3 nucleotide sequence: TGTGCCAGCAGCTTGGAGGGGGGGGCAGAGACCCAGTACTTC.

The sample holds one count of this clone. The CDR3 spells CASSSPTSGRAADTQYF. The CDR3 nucleotides read TGTGCCAGCAGCTCCCCAACTAGCGGGAGGGCGGCAGATACGCAGTATTTT. V gene TRBV5-6 combines with J gene TRBJ2-3; 13 bases map to TRBD2. The CDR3 contains 17 residues. The J segment lost 4 bases and the V segment lost 3 bases, leaving 8 bases of the junction unmatched. Germline CDR1 reads SGHDT; CDR2 reads YYEEEE. The variable domain in full, completed from reference TRBV5-6 and TRBJ2-3, reads DAGVTQSPTHLIKTRGQQVTLRCSPKSGHDTVSWYQQALGQGPQFIFQYYEEEERQRGNFPDRFSGHQFPNYSSELNVNALLLGDSALYLCASSSPTSGRAADTQYFGPGTRLTVL.

The chain couples TRBV15 to TRBJ2-1; 7 positions agree with TRBD1. The germline V gene has CDR1 LNHNV and CDR2 YYDKDF (reference sequence). After removal of 4 bases from V and 3 bases from J, the junction contained 3 bases not matched to a gene. This CDR3 is built from 14 residues. This CDR3 is CATSIRTGYNEQFF. In nucleotides, the CDR3 is TGTGCCACCAGCATACGGACAGGCTACAATGAGCAGTTCTTC.

The chain is built from TRBV19 and TRBJ2-2; D ambiguous. The V gene's germline CDR1 is LNHDA and CDR2 SQIVND (reference sequence). The CDR3 is 15 residues long. V gave up 6 bases and J gave up 6 bases, with 17 bases separating them. The CDR3 region is CASRTLTWLAGELFF. Here the CDR3 DNA reads TGTGCCAGTAGAACCCTAACCTGGTTAGCCGGGGAGCTGTTTTTT.

The J gene is TRBJ1-2, the V gene TRBV10-3; no definite D call. The CDR3 is 17 amino acids. Trimming pared 0 bases from V and 0 bases from J, leaving 14 bases between. Germline CDR1 ENHRY, CDR2 SYGVKD. CDR3 sequence: CAISESVGDTTNYGYTF. As DNA, the CDR3 is TGTGCCATCAGTGAGTCTGTGGGAGATACTACTAACTATGGCTACACCTTC.

This chain joins TRBV9 and TRBJ2-2; D remains unclear. Germline V lookup: CDR1 SGDLS, CDR2 YYNGEE. V was cut by 2 bases and J by 4 bases, with 12 bases left in between. The CDR3 has 15 residues. The CDR3 DNA reads TGTGCCAGCAGCGTTCAGGAAGGGCTCACCGGGGAGCTGTTTTTT. Amino acids: CASSVQEGLTGELFF.

With regard to this clone: The same CDR3 arises from other DNA sequences in this sample as well. This chain uses TRBV30 with TRBJ2-2; the D is unclear. The germline gives CDR1 GTSNPN, CDR2 SVGIG (reference sequence). V was cut by 2 bases and J by 1 base, with 5 bases left in between. The CDR3 sequence is 13 residues long. DNA for the CDR3: TGTGCCTGGAGTAGGCAGAACACCGGGGAGCTGTTTTTT. Translation gives CAWSRQNTGELFF.